A selection of T cell receptor beta chains follows, all from one sample in a study of T cells after yellow fever vaccination. MiXCR, applied by TCRdb to the 5' RACE reads, yields one record per CDR3 protein. Of about 580,000 distinct CDR3 sequences listed, around 17% are singletons. Sample: PBMCs, taken roughly 5 days after the first yellow fever vaccination. Receptors originate from a young man who received the YFV17D yellow fever vaccine. Each CDR3 is given with its conserved first and last residue. A D gene is named only where the DNA matches it firmly. Clone size is not always given. Where it is, it says once, few, many or a class for expanded clones.

clone size: few; D gene: TRBD2; V gene: TRBV7-9; J gene: TRBJ2-2; CDR3 protein: CASSFAGGPGELFF; CDR3 DNA: TGTGCCAGCAGCTTCGCGGGGGGGCCCGGGGAGCTGTTTTTT
clone size: few; D gene: NA; V gene: TRBV7-2; J gene: TRBJ1-5; CDR3 protein: CASSLRMGLDQPQHF; CDR3 DNA: TGTGCCAGCAGCCTGAGGATGGGCCTGGATCAGCCCCAGCATTTT
clone size: few; D gene: NA; V gene: TRBV5-1; J gene: TRBJ1-4; CDR3 protein: CASSLADPTNEKLFF; CDR3 DNA: TGCGCCAGCAGCTTGGCGGACCCAACTAATGAAAAACTGTTTTTT
clone size: few; D gene: NA; V gene: TRBV12-3/TRBV12-4; J gene: TRBJ1-1; CDR3 protein: CASSLVGAGAFF; CDR3 DNA: TGTGCCAGCAGTTTAGTGGGGGCGGGTGCTTTCTTT
clone size: NA; D gene: TRBD2; V gene: TRBV27; J gene: TRBJ2-3; CDR3 protein: CASSLWRGGVDTQYF; CDR3 DNA: TGTGCCAGCAGTTTATGGCGGGGGGGGGTAGATACGCAGTATTTT
clone size: many; D gene: NA; V gene: TRBV5-1; J gene: TRBJ2-7; CDR3 protein: CASSTTAYEQYF; CDR3 DNA: TGCGCCAGCAGCACAACAGCATACGAGCAGTACTTC
clone size: NA; D gene: NA; V gene: TRBV28; J gene: TRBJ2-1; CDR3 protein: CASSGMAYNEQFF; CDR3 DNA: TGTGCCAGCAGTGGTATGGCATACAATGAGCAGTTCTTC
clone size: few; D gene: NA; V gene: TRBV5-5; J gene: TRBJ2-3; CDR3 protein: CASSSSLRRTDTQYF; CDR3 DNA: TGTGCCAGCAGCTCTTCATTGCGGCGCACAGATACGCAGTATTTT
clone size: few; D gene: TRBD2; V gene: TRBV4-2; J gene: TRBJ2-3; CDR3 protein: CASSQTSGGAGADTQYF; CDR3 DNA: TGTGCCAGCAGCCAAACTAGCGGGGGGGCAGGGGCAGATACGCAGTATTTT
clone size: NA; D gene: TRBD2; V gene: TRBV2; J gene: TRBJ2-3; CDR3 protein: CASPAGSGGRQDTQYF; CDR3 DNA: TGTGCCAGCCCAGCCGGTAGCGGGGGGCGGCAAGATACGCAGTATTTT
clone size: few; D gene: NA; V gene: TRBV7-6; J gene: TRBJ2-1; CDR3 protein: CASSLVSIRAEQFF; CDR3 DNA: TGTGCCAGCAGCTTAGTCTCGATCCGGGCCGAGCAGTTCTTC
clone size: NA; D gene: NA; V gene: TRBV5-4; J gene: TRBJ1-3; CDR3 protein: CASSFPGGNTIYF; CDR3 DNA: TGTGCCAGCAGCTTCCCGGGGGGAAACACCATATATTTT
clone size: few; D gene: NA; V gene: TRBV12-3/TRBV12-4; J gene: TRBJ2-1; CDR3 protein: CASSRADLIYNEQFF; CDR3 DNA: TGTGCCAGCAGCCGAGCCGACCTGATCTACAATGAGCAGTTCTTC
clone size: NA; D gene: TRBD1; V gene: TRBV7-2; J gene: TRBJ2-2; CDR3 protein: CASSFVGTANTGELFF; CDR3 DNA: TGTGCCAGCAGCTTCGTCGGGACAGCGAACACCGGGGAGCTGTTTTTT
clone size: NA; D gene: NA; V gene: TRBV15; J gene: TRBJ1-1; CDR3 protein: CATSREAAGNTEAFF; CDR3 DNA: TGTGCCACCAGCAGAGAGGCAGCCGGGAACACTGAAGCTTTCTTT
clone size: NA; D gene: NA; V gene: TRBV6-1; J gene: TRBJ2-5; CDR3 protein: CASSPPVGGQETQYF; CDR3 DNA: TGTGCCAGCAGTCCCCCGGTAGGTGGACAAGAGACCCAGTACTTC